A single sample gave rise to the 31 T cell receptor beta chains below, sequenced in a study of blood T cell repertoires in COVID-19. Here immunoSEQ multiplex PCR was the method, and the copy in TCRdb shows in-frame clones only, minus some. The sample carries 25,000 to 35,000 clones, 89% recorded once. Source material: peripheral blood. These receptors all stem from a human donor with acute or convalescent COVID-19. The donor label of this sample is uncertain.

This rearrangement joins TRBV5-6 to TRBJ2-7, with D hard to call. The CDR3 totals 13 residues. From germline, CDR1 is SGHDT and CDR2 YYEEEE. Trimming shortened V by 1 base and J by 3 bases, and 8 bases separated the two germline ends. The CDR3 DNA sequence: TGTGCCAGCAGCTTGAAGCCCGGCTACGAGCAGTACTTC. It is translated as CASSLKPGYEQYF.

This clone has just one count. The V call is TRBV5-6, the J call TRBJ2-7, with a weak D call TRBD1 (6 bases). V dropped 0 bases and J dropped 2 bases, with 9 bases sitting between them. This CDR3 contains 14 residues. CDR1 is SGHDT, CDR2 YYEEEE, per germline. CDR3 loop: CASSLDRVAYEQYF. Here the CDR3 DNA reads TGTGCCAGCAGCTTGGACAGGGTAGCCTACGAGCAGTACTTC.

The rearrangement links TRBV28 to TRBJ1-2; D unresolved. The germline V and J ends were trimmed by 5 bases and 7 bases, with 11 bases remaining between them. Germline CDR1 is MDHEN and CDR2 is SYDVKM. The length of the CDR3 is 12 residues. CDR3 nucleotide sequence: TGTGCCAGCAGTGTCAGCGCCCTTGGCTACACCTTC. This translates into CASSVSALGYTF.

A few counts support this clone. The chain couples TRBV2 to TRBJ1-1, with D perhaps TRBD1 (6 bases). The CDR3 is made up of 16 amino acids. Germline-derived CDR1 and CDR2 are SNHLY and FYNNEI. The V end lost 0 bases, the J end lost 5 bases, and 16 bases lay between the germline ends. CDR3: CASSEALLGGGTEAFF. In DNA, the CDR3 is TGTGCCAGCAGTGAAGCGCTTCTAGGGGGGGGTACTGAAGCTTTCTTT.

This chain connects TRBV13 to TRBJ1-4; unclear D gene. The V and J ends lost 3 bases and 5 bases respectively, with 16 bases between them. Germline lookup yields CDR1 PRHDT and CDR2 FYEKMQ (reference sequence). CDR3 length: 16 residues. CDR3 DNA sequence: TGTGCCAGCAGCTTCCTTTCGGCAGGCAAGAATGAAAAACTGTTTTTT. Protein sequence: CASSFLSAGKNEKLFF.

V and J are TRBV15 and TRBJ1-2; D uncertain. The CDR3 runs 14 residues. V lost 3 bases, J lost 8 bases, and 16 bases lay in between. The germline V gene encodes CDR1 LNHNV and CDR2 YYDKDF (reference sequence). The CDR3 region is CATSRERTGQGYTF. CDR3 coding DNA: TGTGCCACCAGCAGGGAGCGGACGGGTCAGGGCTACACCTTC.

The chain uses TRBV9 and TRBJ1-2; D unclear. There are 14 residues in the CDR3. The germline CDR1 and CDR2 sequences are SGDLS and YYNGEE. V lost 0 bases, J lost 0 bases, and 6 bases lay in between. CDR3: CASSVGEANYGYTF. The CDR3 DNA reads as TGTGCCAGCAGCGTAGGAGAAGCTAACTATGGCTACACCTTC.

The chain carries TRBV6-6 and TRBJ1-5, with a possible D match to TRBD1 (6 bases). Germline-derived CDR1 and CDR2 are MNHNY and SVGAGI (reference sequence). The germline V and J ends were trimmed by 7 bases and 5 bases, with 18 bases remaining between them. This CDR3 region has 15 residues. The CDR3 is CASIDEGSGDQPQHF. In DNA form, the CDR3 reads TGTGCCAGCATTGACGAGGGGTCAGGGGATCAGCCCCAGCATTTT.

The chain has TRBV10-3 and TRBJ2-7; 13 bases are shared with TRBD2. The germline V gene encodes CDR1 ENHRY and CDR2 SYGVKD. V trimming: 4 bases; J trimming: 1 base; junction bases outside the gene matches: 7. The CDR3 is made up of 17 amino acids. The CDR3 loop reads CAISGDPTSGGSYEQYF. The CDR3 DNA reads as TGTGCCATCAGTGGAGACCCGACTAGCGGGGGGTCCTACGAGCAGTACTTC.

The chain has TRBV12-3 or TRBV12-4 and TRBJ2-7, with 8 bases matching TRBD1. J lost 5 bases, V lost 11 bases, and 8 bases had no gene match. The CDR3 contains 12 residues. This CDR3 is CASQGAGDEQYV. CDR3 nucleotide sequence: TGTGCCTCCCAGGGGGCTGGGGACGAGCAGTACGTC.

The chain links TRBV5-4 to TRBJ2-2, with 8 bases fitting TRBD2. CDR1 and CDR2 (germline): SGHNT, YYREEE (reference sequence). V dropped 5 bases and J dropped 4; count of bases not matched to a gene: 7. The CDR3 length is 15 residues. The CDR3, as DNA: TGTGCCAGCAGGGTGGGACTAGGGGTCACCGGGGAGCTGTTTTTT. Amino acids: CASRVGLGVTGELFF.

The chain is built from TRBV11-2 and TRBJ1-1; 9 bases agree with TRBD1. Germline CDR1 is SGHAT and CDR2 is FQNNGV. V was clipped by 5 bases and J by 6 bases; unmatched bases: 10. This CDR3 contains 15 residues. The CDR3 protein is CASSDSGTGQPEAFF. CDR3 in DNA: TGTGCCAGCAGCGATAGTGGGACAGGGCAGCCTGAAGCTTTCTTT.

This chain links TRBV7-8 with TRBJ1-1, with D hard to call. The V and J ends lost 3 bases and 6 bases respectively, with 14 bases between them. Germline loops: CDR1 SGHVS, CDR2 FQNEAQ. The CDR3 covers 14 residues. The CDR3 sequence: CASSFQAMRAEAFF. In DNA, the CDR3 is TGTGCCAGCAGCTTCCAGGCAATGAGGGCTGAAGCTTTCTTT. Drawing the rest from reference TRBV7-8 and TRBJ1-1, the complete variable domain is GAGVSQSPRYKVAKRGQDVALRCDPISGHVSLFWYQQALGQGPEFLTYFQNEAQLDKSGLPSDRFFAERPEGSVSTLKIQRTQQEDSAVYLCASSFQAMRAEAFFGQGTRLTVV.

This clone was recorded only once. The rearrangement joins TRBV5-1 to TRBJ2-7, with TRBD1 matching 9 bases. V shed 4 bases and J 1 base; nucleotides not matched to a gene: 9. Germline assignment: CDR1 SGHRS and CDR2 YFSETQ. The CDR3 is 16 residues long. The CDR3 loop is CASSGGGTGLSYEQYF. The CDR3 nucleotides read TGCGCCAGCAGCGGAGGGGGGACAGGGCTATCCTACGAGCAGTACTTC.

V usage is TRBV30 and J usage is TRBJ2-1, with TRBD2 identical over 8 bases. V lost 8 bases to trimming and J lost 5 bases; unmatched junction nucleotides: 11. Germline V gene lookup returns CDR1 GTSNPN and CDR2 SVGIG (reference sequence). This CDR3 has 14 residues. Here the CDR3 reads CARKRGGWDNEQFF. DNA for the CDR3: TGTGCCCGTAAACGGGGGGGCTGGGACAATGAGCAGTTCTTC.

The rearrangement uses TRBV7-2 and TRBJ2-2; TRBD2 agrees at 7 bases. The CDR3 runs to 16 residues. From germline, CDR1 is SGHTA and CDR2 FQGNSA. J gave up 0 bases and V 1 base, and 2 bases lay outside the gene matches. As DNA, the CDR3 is TGTGCCAGCAGCTTAGTCGCGGGGGCGAACACCGGGGAGCTGTTTTTT. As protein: CASSLVAGANTGELFF.

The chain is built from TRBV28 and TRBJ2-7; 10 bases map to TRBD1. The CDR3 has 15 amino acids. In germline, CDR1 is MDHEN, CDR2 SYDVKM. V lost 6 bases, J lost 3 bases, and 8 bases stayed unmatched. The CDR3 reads CASRTTGTGVYEQYF. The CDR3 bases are TGTGCCAGCAGGACCACCGGGACAGGGGTCTACGAGCAGTACTTC.

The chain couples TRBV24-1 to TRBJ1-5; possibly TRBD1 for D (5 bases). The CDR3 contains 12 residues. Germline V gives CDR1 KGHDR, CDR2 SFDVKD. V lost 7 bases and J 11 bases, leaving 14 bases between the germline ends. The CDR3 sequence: CATSLGDSAQHF. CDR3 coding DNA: TGTGCCACCAGCCTGGGGGACTCGGCCCAGCATTTT.

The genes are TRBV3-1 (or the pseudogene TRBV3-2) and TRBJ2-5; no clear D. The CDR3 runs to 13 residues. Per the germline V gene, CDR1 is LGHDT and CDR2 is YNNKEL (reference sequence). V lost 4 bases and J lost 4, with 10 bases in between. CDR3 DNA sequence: TGTGCCAGCAGCCGACAAAACCGAGAGACCCAGTACTTC. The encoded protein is CASSRQNRETQYF.

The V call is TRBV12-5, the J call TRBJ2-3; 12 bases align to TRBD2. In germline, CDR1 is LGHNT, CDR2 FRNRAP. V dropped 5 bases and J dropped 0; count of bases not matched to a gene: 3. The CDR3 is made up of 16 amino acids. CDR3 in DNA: TGTGCTAGTGGTGCCGGACTAGCGGGGAGCACAGATACGCAGTATTTT. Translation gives CASGAGLAGSTDTQYF. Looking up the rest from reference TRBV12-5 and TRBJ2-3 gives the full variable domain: DARVTQTPRHKVTEMGQEVTMRCQPILGHNTVFWYRQTMMQGLELLAYFRNRAPLDDSGMPKDRFSAEMPDATLATLKIQPSEPRDSAVYFCASGAGLAGSTDTQYFGPGTRLTVL.

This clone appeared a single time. This CDR3 is CASSLLGAEEKLFF. CDR3 nucleotides: TGTGCCAGCAGCCTATTGGGGGCGGAGGAAAAACTGTTTTTT. The chain links TRBV6-6 to TRBJ1-4; D is possibly TRBD1 (6 bases). The germline CDR1 and CDR2 sequences are MNHNY and SVGAGI (reference sequence). V gave up 6 bases and J gave up 8 bases, with 16 bases separating them. The CDR3 sequence is 14 residues long.

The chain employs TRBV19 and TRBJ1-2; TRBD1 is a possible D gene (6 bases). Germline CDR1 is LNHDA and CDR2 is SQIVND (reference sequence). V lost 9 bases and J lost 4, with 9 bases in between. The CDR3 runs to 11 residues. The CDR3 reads CASWGLYGYTF. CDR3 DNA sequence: TGTGCCAGCTGGGGGCTCTATGGCTACACCTTC.

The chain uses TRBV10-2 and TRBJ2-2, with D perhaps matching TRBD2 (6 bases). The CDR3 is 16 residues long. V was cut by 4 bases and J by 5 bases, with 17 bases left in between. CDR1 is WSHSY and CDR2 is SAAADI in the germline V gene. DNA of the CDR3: TGCGCCAGCAGTGGCCGGGACTCCTCGTGGACCGGGGAGCTGTTTTTT. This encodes CASSGRDSSWTGELFF.

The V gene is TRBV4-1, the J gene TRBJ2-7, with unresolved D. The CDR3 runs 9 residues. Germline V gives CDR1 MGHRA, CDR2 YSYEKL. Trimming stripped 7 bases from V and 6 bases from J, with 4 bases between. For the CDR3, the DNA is TGCGCCAGCACATCCGAGCAGTACGTC. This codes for CASTSEQYV.

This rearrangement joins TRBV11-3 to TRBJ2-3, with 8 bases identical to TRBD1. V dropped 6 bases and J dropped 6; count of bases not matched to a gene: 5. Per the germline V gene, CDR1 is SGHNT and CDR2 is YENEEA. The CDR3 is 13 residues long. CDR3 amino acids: CASRWTGRDTQYF. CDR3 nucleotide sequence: TGTGCCAGCAGGTGGACAGGGAGGGATACGCAGTATTTT.

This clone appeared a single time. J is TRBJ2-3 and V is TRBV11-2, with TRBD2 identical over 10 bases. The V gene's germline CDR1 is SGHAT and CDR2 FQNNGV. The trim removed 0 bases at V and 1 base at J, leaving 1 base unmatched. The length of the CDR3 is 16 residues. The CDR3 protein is CASSLELAGRTDTQYF. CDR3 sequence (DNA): TGTGCCAGCAGCTTAGAACTAGCGGGACGCACAGATACGCAGTATTTT.

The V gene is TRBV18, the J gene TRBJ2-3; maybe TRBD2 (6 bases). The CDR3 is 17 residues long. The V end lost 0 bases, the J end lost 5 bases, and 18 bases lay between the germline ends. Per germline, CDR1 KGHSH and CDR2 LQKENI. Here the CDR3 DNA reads TGTGCCAGCTCACCACCGCAGCGGGTCCCGGGAGTAGATACGCAGTATTTT. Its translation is CASSPPQRVPGVDTQYF. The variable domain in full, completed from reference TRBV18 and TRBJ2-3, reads NAGVMQNPRHLVRRRGQEARLRCSPMKGHSHVYWYRQLPEEGLKFMVYLQKENIIDESGMPKERFSAEFPKEGPSILRIQQVVRGDSAAYFCASSPPQRVPGVDTQYFGPGTRLTVL.

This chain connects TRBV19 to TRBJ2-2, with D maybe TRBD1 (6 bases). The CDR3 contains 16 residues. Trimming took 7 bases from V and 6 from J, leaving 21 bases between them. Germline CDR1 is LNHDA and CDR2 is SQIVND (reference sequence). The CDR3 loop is CASKAGDRLSAGELFF. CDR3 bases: TGTGCCAGTAAGGCAGGGGATAGGCTATCAGCCGGGGAGCTGTTTTTT.

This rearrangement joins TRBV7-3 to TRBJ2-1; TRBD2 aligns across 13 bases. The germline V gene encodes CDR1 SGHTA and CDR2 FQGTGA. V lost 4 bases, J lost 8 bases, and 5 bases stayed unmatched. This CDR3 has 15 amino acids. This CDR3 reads CASSSTSGGAYEQFF. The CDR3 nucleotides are TGTGCCAGCAGCTCCACTAGCGGGGGGGCATATGAGCAGTTCTTC.

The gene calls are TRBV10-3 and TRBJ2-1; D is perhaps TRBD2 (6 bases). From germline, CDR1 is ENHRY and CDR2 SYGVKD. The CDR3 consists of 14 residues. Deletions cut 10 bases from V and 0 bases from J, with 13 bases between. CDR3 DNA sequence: TGTGCCACCCATGCGGGGAGCTCCTACAATGAGCAGTTCTTC. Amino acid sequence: CATHAGSSYNEQFF.

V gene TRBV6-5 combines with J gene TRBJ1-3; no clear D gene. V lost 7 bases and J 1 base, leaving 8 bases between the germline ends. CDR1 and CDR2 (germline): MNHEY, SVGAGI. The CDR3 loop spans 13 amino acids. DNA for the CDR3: TGTGCCAGCAATACACGATCTGGAAACACCATATATTTT. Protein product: CASNTRSGNTIYF.